The 5 T cell receptor beta chains given below trace back to one sample, sequenced in a study of control samples from healthy donors and cancer patients. TCRdb's table, derived via immunoSEQ multiplex PCR, lists solely in-frame clones and lacks some. The sample consists of about 34,000 clones, approximately 93% of them appearing once. Sequenced sample: PBMCs. The source is a man aged 40-55 years with colorectal cancer.

The chain links TRBV6-1 to TRBJ1-5, with 8 nucleotides matching TRBD1. V shed 2 bases, J shed 7 bases, and the junction held 10 bases outside the gene matches. The germline V gene encodes CDR1 MNHNS and CDR2 SASEGT. The CDR3 has 16 amino acids. Here the CDR3 reads CASSERPGGRGQPQHF. CDR3 in DNA: TGTGCCAGCAGTGAAAGGCCAGGGGGCCGGGGACAGCCCCAGCATTTT.

The chain recombines TRBV19 with TRBJ2-1; a weak D match, TRBD2 (7 bases). Germline assignment: CDR1 LNHDA and CDR2 SQIVND (reference sequence). V was shortened by 4 bases and J by 15 bases, with 19 bases between the two germline ends. This CDR3 region has 13 residues. CDR3: CASSTTGGGPGFF. In DNA form, the CDR3 reads TGTGCCAGTAGTACTACCGGCGGGGGCCCGGGGTTCTTC.

This rearrangement joins TRBV20-1 to TRBJ2-5, with D tentatively TRBD1 (7 bases). The CDR3 loop spans 15 amino acids. CDR1 is DFQATT, CDR2 SNEGSKA, per germline (reference sequence). V gave up 3 bases and J gave up 2 bases, with 16 bases separating them. Here the CDR3 reads CSASRQGGSQETQYF. CDR3 nucleotide sequence: TGCAGTGCTAGTCGTCAGGGGGGCAGTCAAGAGACCCAGTACTTC.

This chain links TRBV12-3 or TRBV12-4 with TRBJ1-2; tentative D call: TRBD1 (5 bases). This CDR3 region has 13 residues. V lost 3 bases and J lost 5, with 10 bases in between. This CDR3 is CASSLGTGYGYTF. The CDR3 DNA is TGTGCCAGCAGTTTGGGGACCGGGTATGGCTACACCTTC.

This clone appeared once. The chain uses TRBV7-2 and TRBJ1-3; unclear D gene. Trimming removed 1 base from V and 0 bases from J, with 10 bases in between. Looked up from germline, CDR1 is SGHTA and CDR2 is FQGNSA. CDR3 size: 16 residues. In nucleotides, the CDR3 is TGTGCCAGCAGCTTAGAGCCTAGGAGCTCTGGAAACACCATATATTTT. It encodes CASSLEPRSSGNTIYF.